This entry features one TCR beta chain sequence. This sample was taken from a study of blood T cell repertoires in COVID-19. In the study overall: The United States, Italy and Spain provided the acute and convalescent COVID-19 samples. Sample material is recorded as cDNA or gDNA derived from T cells, B-cell-depleted T cells, or PBMCs.

In the study's own analysis: Using reference gene primer amplification, nucleated cell counts were estimated. The repertoire was sequenced with immunoSEQ multiplex PCR; TCRdb's copy has only in-frame clones and lacks some. The V and J calls and the clone size are those of that table, but D and trimming were determined from the DNA. This sample has about 260,000 clones; about 89% occur once, and the top ten carry approximately 1.5%. The CDR3 length is 18 residues. The V segment lost 6 bases and the J segment 4 bases; nucleotides outside the gene matches: 9. The germline CDR1 and CDR2 sequences are MGHRA and YSYEKL.

Sequenced: peripheral blood. The J gene is TRBJ2-1, the V gene TRBV4-1, with 16 bases fitting TRBD2. The clonotype was recovered from a woman aged 35 to 49 who had recovered from COVID-19. The CDR3 reads CASSTGLAGGFRYNEQFF. As DNA, the CDR3 is TGCGCCAGCAGTACGGGACTAGCGGGGGGGTTCAGATACAATGAGCAGTTCTTC.